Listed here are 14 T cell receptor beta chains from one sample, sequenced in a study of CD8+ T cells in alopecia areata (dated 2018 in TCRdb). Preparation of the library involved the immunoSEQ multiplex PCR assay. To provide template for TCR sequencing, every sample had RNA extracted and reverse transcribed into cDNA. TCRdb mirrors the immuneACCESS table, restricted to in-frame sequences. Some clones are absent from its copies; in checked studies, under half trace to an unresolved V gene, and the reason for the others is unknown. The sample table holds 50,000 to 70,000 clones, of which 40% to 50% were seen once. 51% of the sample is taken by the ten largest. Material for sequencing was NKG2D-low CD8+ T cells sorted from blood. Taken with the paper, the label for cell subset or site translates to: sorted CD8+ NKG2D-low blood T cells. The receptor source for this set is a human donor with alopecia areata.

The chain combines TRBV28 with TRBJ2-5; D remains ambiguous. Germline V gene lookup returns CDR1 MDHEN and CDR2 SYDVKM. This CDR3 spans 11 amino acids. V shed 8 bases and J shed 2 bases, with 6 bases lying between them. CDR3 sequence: CASSLQETQYF. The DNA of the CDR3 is TGTGCCAGCTCCTTACAAGAGACCCAGTACTTC.

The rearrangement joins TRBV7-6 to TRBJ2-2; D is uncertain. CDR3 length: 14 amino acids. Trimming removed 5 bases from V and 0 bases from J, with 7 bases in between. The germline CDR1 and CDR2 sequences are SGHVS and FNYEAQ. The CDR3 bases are TGTGCCAGCAGCGCGGACCCGAACACCGGGGAGCTGTTTTTT. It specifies CASSADPNTGELFF.

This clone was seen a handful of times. The CDR3 sequence is CASSSKENTEAFF. In DNA, the CDR3 is TGTGCCAGCAGCTCGAAGGAAAACACTGAAGCTTTCTTT. The chain joins TRBV6-4 to TRBJ1-1; D gene unclear. Germline CDR1 MRHNA, CDR2 SNTAGT. The V and J ends lost 6 bases and 2 bases respectively, with 10 bases between them. The CDR3 covers 13 residues.

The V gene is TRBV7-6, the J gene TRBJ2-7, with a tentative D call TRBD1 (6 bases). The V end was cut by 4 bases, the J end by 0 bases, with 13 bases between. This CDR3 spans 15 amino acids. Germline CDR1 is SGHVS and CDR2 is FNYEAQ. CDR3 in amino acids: CASSSDTGISYEQYF. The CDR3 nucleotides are TGTGCCAGCAGCTCAGACACAGGGATCTCCTACGAGCAGTACTTC.

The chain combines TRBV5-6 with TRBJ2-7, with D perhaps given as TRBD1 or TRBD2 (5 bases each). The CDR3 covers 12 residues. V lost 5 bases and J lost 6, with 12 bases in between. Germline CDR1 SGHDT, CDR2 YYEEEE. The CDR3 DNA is TGTGCCAGCAGGGCAGGGACGAGCGAGCAGTACTTC. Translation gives CASRAGTSEQYF.

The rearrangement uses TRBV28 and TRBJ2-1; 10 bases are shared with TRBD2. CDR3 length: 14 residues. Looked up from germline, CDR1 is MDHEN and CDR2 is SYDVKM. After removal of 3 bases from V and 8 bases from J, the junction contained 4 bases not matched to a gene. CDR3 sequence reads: CASSFLAGDDEQFF. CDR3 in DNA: TGTGCCAGCAGTTTTCTAGCGGGAGACGATGAGCAGTTCTTC.

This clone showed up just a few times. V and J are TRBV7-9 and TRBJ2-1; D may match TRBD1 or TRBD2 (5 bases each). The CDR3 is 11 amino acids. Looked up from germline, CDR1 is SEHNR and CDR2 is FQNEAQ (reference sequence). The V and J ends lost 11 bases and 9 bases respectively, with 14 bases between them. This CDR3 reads CAGPGTGEQFF. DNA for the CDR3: TGTGCCGGACCCGGGACGGGTGAGCAGTTCTTC.

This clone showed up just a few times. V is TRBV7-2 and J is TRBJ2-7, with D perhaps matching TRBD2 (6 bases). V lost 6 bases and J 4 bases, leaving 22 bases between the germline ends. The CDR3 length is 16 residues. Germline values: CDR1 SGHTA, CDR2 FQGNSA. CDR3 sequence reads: CASSPPRGRNGYEQYF. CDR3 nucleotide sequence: TGTGCCAGCAGTCCCCCGCGGGGCCGTAACGGGTACGAGCAGTACTTC.

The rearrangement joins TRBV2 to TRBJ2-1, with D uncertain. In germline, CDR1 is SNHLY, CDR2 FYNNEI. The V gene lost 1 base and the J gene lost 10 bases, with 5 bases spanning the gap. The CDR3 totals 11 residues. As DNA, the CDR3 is TGTGCCAGCAGTGAAGTTAGCGAGCAGTTCTTC. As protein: CASSEVSEQFF. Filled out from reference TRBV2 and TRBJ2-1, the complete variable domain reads EPEVTQTPSHQVTQMGQEVILRCVPISNHLYFYWYRQILGQKVEFLVSFYNNEISEKSEIFDDQFSVERPDGSNFTLKIRSTKLEDSAMYFCASSEVSEQFFGPGTRLTVL.

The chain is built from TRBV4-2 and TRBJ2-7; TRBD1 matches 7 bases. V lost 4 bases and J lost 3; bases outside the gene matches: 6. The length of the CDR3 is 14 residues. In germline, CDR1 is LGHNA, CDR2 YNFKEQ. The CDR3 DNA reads TGTGCCAGCAGCCCGGACAGGAATATCTACGAGCAGTACTTC. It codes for CASSPDRNIYEQYF.

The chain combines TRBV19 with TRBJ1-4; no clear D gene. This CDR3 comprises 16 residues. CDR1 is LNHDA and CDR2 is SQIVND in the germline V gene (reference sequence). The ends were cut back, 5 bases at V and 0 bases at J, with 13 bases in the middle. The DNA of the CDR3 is TGTGCCAGTAGTCAGCCGGAAGTTGCAACTAATGAAAAACTGTTTTTT. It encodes CASSQPEVATNEKLFF.

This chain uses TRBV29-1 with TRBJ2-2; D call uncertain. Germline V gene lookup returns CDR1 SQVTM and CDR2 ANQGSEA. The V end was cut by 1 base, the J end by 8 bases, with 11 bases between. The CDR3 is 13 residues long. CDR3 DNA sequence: TGCAGCGTTGAAGGGTTGGGTTCTGGGGAGCTGTTTTTT. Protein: CSVEGLGSGELFF.

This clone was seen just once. CDR3 nucleotides: TGCGCCAGCAGCTTGCATACAGCGGGAGGGAAGAATGAGCAGTTCTTC. Translating it yields CASSLHTAGGKNEQFF. V and J are TRBV5-1 and TRBJ2-1; 10 bases match TRBD2. J gave up 7 bases and V 1 base, and 8 bases lay outside the gene matches. CDR3 length equals 16 residues. The germline CDR1 and CDR2 sequences are SGHRS and YFSETQ.

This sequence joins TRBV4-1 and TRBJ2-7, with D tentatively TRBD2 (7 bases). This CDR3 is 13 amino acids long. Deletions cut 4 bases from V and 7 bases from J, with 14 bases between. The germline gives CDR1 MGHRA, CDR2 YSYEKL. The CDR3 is CASSPRGAGEQYF. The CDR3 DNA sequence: TGCGCCAGCAGCCCCCGGGGGGCTGGGGAGCAGTACTTC.